This T cell receptor beta chain was identified during a study of blood T cell repertoires in COVID-19. Study overall: Acute and convalescent COVID-19 samples came from the United States, Italy and Spain. In each case, the material was cDNA or gDNA derived from T cells, B-cell-depleted T cells, or PBMCs.

Looked up from germline, CDR1 is DFQATT and CDR2 is SNEGSKA (reference sequence). Deletions cut 6 bases from V and 6 bases from J, with 11 bases between. The CDR3 consists of 11 residues. As originally analysed: Nucleated cell number was recorded as an estimate derived from reference gene primer amplification. Sequencing was performed with immunoSEQ multiplex PCR; in TCRdb, only in-frame clones are kept and a portion is missing. That table gives V, J and clone size, and the DNA gave D and trimming. The sample has 470,000 or so clones, around nine tenths seen once; the top ten hold over 4%. The specimen was peripheral blood. This chain links TRBV20-1 with TRBJ1-2; the D is unclear. The TCR comes from a woman aged 25 to 39 with acute or convalescent COVID-19. The CDR3 DNA is TGCAGTGCGGGCTTCGTGGATGGCTACACCTTC. Its protein is CSAGFVDGYTF.